One and the same sample provided the 14 T cell receptor beta chains below, sequenced in a study of CD8+ T cells in alopecia areata (dated by TCRdb to the late 2010s). Preparation of the library involved the immunoSEQ multiplex PCR assay. RNA was extracted from all samples and reverse transcribed into cDNA, which served as template for TCR sequencing. TCRdb limited this immuneACCESS table to in-frame rearrangements with V and J called. A share of clones is missing; checked studies link under half to unresolved V genes, and the rest is unexplained. This sample is represented by several thousand clones; less than 75% of them were singletons. The ten top clones hold roughly 2.6% of the sample. For roughly five biomarker-study patients, CD4+ cells were further sorted into CD25+CD127- cells. The source material was CD4+ Tregs sorted from blood. The receptor source for this set is a human donor with alopecia areata.

This chain links TRBV5-1 with TRBJ2-7, with D perhaps matching TRBD1 (7 bases). There are 14 residues in the CDR3. The ends were cut back, 2 bases at V and 5 bases at J, with 14 bases in the middle. Germline V CDR1 and CDR2: SGHRS, YFSETQ. CDR3 bases: TGCGCCAGCAGCTTACTACGCAGGGGGGACGAGCAGTACTTC. It specifies CASSLLRRGDEQYF.

This clone was observed a handful of times. At one boundary the junction diverges from the germline segment, which might be a read error. The genes are TRBV7-7 and TRBJ2-1, with a weak D call TRBD2 (7 bases). Per germline, CDR1 SSHAT and CDR2 FNYEAQ (reference sequence). This CDR3 region has 15 residues. The CDR3: CASSLAGGPHNEQFF. CDR3 bases: TGTGCTAGCAGTCTAGCCGGGGGGCCCCACAATGAGCAGTTCTTC. The variable domain in full, with the rest retrieved from reference TRBV7-7 and TRBJ2-1, is GAGVSQSPRYKVTKRGQDVTLRCDPISSHATLYWYQQALGQGPEFLTYFNYEAQPDKSGLPSDRFSAERPEGSISTLTIQRTEQRDSAMYRCASSLAGGPHNEQFFGPGTRLTVL.

This clone was picked up one time. The J gene is TRBJ2-1, the V gene TRBV4-3; D perhaps matches TRBD2 (7 bases). Trimming took 1 base from V and 6 from J, leaving 19 bases between them. This CDR3 has 17 residues. The germline V gene encodes CDR1 LGHNA and CDR2 YSLEER. The CDR3 region has the DNA TGCGCCAGCAGCCAAGGCTTGGGGGGGGGCGTTGGCAATGAGCAGTTCTTC. The encoded protein is CASSQGLGGGVGNEQFF.

This clone turned up a few times. V gene TRBV29-1 combines with J gene TRBJ2-3; TRBD1 matches at 9 bases. The CDR3 runs to 19 residues. V lost 3 bases, J lost 1 base, and 17 bases stayed unmatched. CDR1 is SQVTM and CDR2 is ANQGSEA in the germline V gene. The chain's CDR3 is CSVEEPGQGYHHGTDTQYF. In nucleotides, the CDR3 is TGCAGCGTTGAGGAACCGGGACAGGGCTACCACCATGGCACAGATACGCAGTATTTT.

The chain has TRBV5-1 and TRBJ2-1, with TRBD2 identical over 11 bases. After removal of 1 base from V and 12 bases from J, the junction contained 6 bases not matched to a gene. This CDR3 comprises 14 residues. The germline CDR1 and CDR2 sequences are SGHRS and YFSETQ. CDR3 residues: CASSLTSGSLGQFF. The CDR3 DNA reads TGCGCCAGCAGCTTGACTAGCGGGAGTTTGGGGCAGTTCTTC.

The chain uses TRBV6-6 and TRBJ2-3; D is uncertain. V shed 5 bases and J shed 5 bases, with 14 bases lying between them. The CDR3 contains 14 residues. CDR1 is MNHNY, CDR2 SVGAGI, per germline (reference sequence). The CDR3 region has the DNA TGTGCCAGCAGTGGTTCCAGGTGGGAAGATACGCAGTATTTT. Translating it yields CASSGSRWEDTQYF.

CDR3 loop: CASSEVDGVLDEKLFF. Written as DNA, the CDR3 is TGTGCCAGCAGTGAAGTCGACGGTGTCTTGGATGAAAAACTGTTTTTT. The J gene is TRBJ1-4, the V gene TRBV2, with D unresolved. The ends were cut back, 1 base at V and 6 bases at J, with 15 bases in the middle. CDR1 SNHLY and CDR2 FYNNEI come from the germline V gene. This CDR3 contains 16 residues.

This clone showed up just a few times. The J gene is TRBJ2-7, the V gene TRBV29-1; TRBD1 is a possible D gene (6 bases). The CDR3 loop spans 13 amino acids. The ends were cut back, 6 bases at V and 0 bases at J, with 12 bases in the middle. Germline CDR1 reads SQVTM; CDR2 reads ANQGSEA. CDR3 residues: CSVAGTYSYEQYF. CDR3 DNA: TGCAGCGTGGCCGGGACATACTCCTACGAGCAGTACTTC.

By sample fraction, this clone is medium-sized. The chain joins TRBV7-2 to TRBJ2-7; the D is unclear. Trimming took 5 bases from V and 6 from J, leaving 11 bases between them. This CDR3 has 12 amino acids. The V gene's germline CDR1 is SGHTA and CDR2 FQGNSA. CDR3 nucleotides: TGTGCCAGCAGCACTAACTCTCGCGAGCAGTACTTC. It encodes CASSTNSREQYF.

The CDR3 DNA reads as TGTGCCAGCGGATATGCGAGCCTCATCACCGGGGAGCTGTTTTTT. This translates into CASGYASLITGELFF. The J gene is TRBJ2-2, the V gene TRBV6-5; no definite D call. The V and J ends lost 8 bases and 4 bases respectively, with 17 bases between them. CDR1 and CDR2 (germline): MNHEY, SVGAGI. This CDR3 region has 15 residues.

Only a few counts were recorded for this clone. The V call is TRBV27, the J call TRBJ2-4, with 14 bases aligning to TRBD2. CDR3 length: 19 amino acids. V shed 8 bases, J shed 2 bases, and the junction held 14 bases outside the gene matches. The germline V gene has CDR1 MNHEY and CDR2 SMNVEV (reference sequence). CDR3 sequence reads: CASGSPEGLAGVPKNIQYF. In DNA form, the CDR3 reads TGTGCCAGCGGATCACCAGAGGGACTAGCGGGAGTACCCAAAAACATTCAGTACTTC.

This clone was seen a handful of times. The V call is TRBV4-2, the J call TRBJ2-4; TRBD2 matches at 8 bases. The CDR3 has 16 amino acids. Germline values: CDR1 LGHNA, CDR2 YNFKEQ. The trim removed 0 bases at V and 4 bases at J, leaving 5 bases unmatched. The CDR3 DNA sequence: TGTGCCAGCAGCCAAGATTCGCAGCGGGGGAAAAACATTCAGTACTTC. It codes for CASSQDSQRGKNIQYF.

This clone showed up just once. V is TRBV12-5 and J is TRBJ2-1; 9 nucleotides align to TRBD1. CDR1 and CDR2 from the germline V gene are LGHNT and FRNRAP. The CDR3 is made up of 14 amino acids. Unmatched junction bases numbered 3, after V lost 5 bases and J lost 4 bases. The CDR3 here is CASGPGQGYNEQFF. For the CDR3, the DNA is TGTGCTAGTGGTCCGGGACAGGGTTACAATGAGCAGTTCTTC.

V is TRBV5-6 and J is TRBJ1-4; 8 bases fit TRBD1. The CDR3 has 15 amino acids. J gave up 7 bases and V 4 bases, and 9 bases lay outside the gene matches. Germline V gene lookup returns CDR1 SGHDT and CDR2 YYEEEE. In DNA, the CDR3 is TGTGCCAGCAGCCTAACCGGGACAGGAACTGAAAAACTGTTTTTT. Amino acids: CASSLTGTGTEKLFF.